A single sample is the source of the 15 T cell receptor beta chains below, sequenced in a study of cytomegalovirus exposure and HLA in healthy donors. Primers for the PCR totalled 60 Vbeta and 13 Jbeta. Measured with immunoSEQ multiplex PCR; TCRdb has only the in-frame clones, and not every one. The sample includes roughly 160,000 clones, approximately 71% seen only once; the top ten take about 1.6%. Material for sequencing was PBMCs. The receptors derive from a girl between 5 and 17 years old in good health and CMV-seronegative.

This chain links TRBV6-1 with TRBJ1-2, with TRBD1 identical over 9 bases. Trimming cost V 3 bases and J 5 bases; bases outside gene matches: 1. The CDR3 has 13 amino acids. The germline CDR1 and CDR2 sequences are MNHNS and SASEGT. The CDR3 nucleotides read TGTGCCAGCAGTGACGGGACAGGGTATGGCTACACCTTC. Protein: CASSDGTGYGYTF.

The CDR3 protein is CASSRTGGFSYEQYF. The CDR3 DNA sequence: TGTGCCAGCAGCCGGACAGGGGGCTTTTCCTACGAGCAGTACTTC. This chain joins TRBV4-2 and TRBJ2-7; 11 positions match TRBD1. This CDR3 has 15 residues. The germline gives CDR1 LGHNA, CDR2 YNFKEQ. V shed 4 bases and J 1 base; nucleotides not matched to a gene: 3.

This clone was detected a few times. The chain joins TRBV6-6 to TRBJ2-1, with 9 bases that match TRBD2. The ends lost 4 bases at V and 4 bases at J; junction bases unmatched: 8. CDR1 is MNHNY and CDR2 is SVGAGI in the germline V gene (reference sequence). The length of the CDR3 is 16 residues. The CDR3 DNA reads TGTGCCAGCAGTTTGGGGACGAGCGGGGGGTACAATGAGCAGTTCTTC. Translation gives CASSLGTSGGYNEQFF.

In its sample, this clone was seen once. The chain employs TRBV4-1 and TRBJ1-5; D remains ambiguous. CDR1 is MGHRA and CDR2 is YSYEKL in the germline V gene. The CDR3 extends over 13 amino acids. V lost 1 base and J 8 bases, leaving 9 bases between the germline ends. The CDR3 region has the DNA TGCGCCAGCAGCCAAGCTGTAACGGAGCCCCAGCATTTT. Its translation: CASSQAVTEPQHF.

The rearrangement joins TRBV5-1 to TRBJ2-2, with 7 nucleotides matching TRBD2. The V and J ends lost 0 bases and 7 bases, in that order; junction bases with no gene match: 6. This CDR3 comprises 15 residues. Germline CDR1 and CDR2: SGHRS and YFSETQ. The CDR3 DNA reads TGCGCCAGCAGCTTGGCCCAGCGGGACCACGGGGAGCTGTTTTTT. This encodes CASSLAQRDHGELFF.

This rearrangement joins TRBV15 to TRBJ1-4; D is uncertain. The CDR3 is made up of 13 amino acids. CDR1 and CDR2 from the germline V gene are LNHNV and YYDKDF (reference sequence). Trimming pared 5 bases from V and 8 bases from J, leaving 12 bases between. The CDR3: CATSRGTSEKLFF. The DNA of the CDR3 is TGTGCCACCAGCCGGGGAACCTCCGAAAAACTGTTTTTT.

The chain has TRBV15 and TRBJ2-1, with 8 bases aligning to TRBD1. Per germline, CDR1 LNHNV and CDR2 YYDKDF (reference sequence). J was trimmed by 9 bases and V by 4 bases; bases with no gene match: 8. The CDR3 spans 14 residues. CDR3: CATSKDRELVEQFF. CDR3 in DNA: TGTGCCACCAGCAAGGACAGGGAGTTAGTTGAGCAGTTCTTC.

J is TRBJ1-2 and V is TRBV5-5, with D possibly being TRBD1 (5 bases). Per germline, CDR1 SGHKS and CDR2 YYEKEE (reference sequence). The CDR3 length is 15 residues. V lost 0 bases and J 6 bases, leaving 15 bases between the germline ends. Written as DNA, the CDR3 is TGTGCCAGCAGCTTGGCTCGAACAGGAATGGATGGCTACACCTTC. This gives the protein CASSLARTGMDGYTF.

V and J are TRBV5-4 and TRBJ2-2; D gene ambiguous. V lost 1 base, J lost 0 bases, and 7 bases lay in between. The V gene's germline CDR1 is SGHNT and CDR2 YYREEE (reference sequence). The CDR3 runs to 15 residues. As DNA, the CDR3 is TGTGCCAGCAGCTTGAACCTAGCGAACACCGGGGAGCTGTTTTTT. This gives the protein CASSLNLANTGELFF.

J is TRBJ2-3 and V is TRBV5-4, with 7 bases identical to TRBD2. The ends lost 6 bases at V and 2 bases at J; junction bases unmatched: 6. This CDR3 has 14 residues. CDR1 is SGHNT, CDR2 YYREEE, per germline (reference sequence). In DNA, the CDR3 is TGTGCCAGCAACGAAGCGGGGCCCACAGATACGCAGTATTTT. Translation: CASNEAGPTDTQYF.

This clone was counted between two and nine times. The CDR3 is CASRSIGGGSYNEQFF. CDR3 nucleotide sequence: TGTGCCAGCAGATCTATAGGTGGCGGGAGCTACAATGAGCAGTTCTTC. The J gene is TRBJ2-1, the V gene TRBV2, with 7 positions matching TRBD2. In germline, CDR1 is SNHLY, CDR2 FYNNEI. The ends lost 6 bases at V and 3 bases at J; junction bases unmatched: 11. The CDR3 runs 16 residues.

The rearrangement links TRBV7-3 to TRBJ2-3; TRBD2 aligns across 10 bases. The germline CDR1 and CDR2 sequences are SGHTA and FQGTGA. The CDR3 consists of 16 residues. The trim removed 3 bases at V and 1 base at J, leaving 4 bases unmatched. CDR3 coding DNA: TGTGCCAGCAGCTTTGGGCTAGCGGGGGGCACAGATACGCAGTATTTT. Amino acid sequence: CASSFGLAGGTDTQYF.

The chain uses TRBV2 and TRBJ2-7, with D perhaps matching TRBD2 (6 bases). CDR3 length: 14 amino acids. The germline V gene encodes CDR1 SNHLY and CDR2 FYNNEI. V was clipped by 4 bases and J by 2 bases, with 12 bases between them. The CDR3 nucleotides read TGTGCCAGCAGTGGGGCTGGGACTCCCTACGAGCAGTACTTC. Translating it yields CASSGAGTPYEQYF. Together with reference TRBV2 and TRBJ2-7, the CDR3 gives the full variable domain: EPEVTQTPSHQVTQMGQEVILRCVPISNHLYFYWYRQILGQKVEFLVSFYNNEISEKSEIFDDQFSVERPDGSNFTLKIRSTKLEDSAMYFCASSGAGTPYEQYFGPGTRLTVT.

This clone showed up just a few times. V gene TRBV2 combines with J gene TRBJ2-1; 13 bases match TRBD2. CDR1 and CDR2 (germline): SNHLY, FYNNEI. The CDR3 spans 14 residues. The trim removed 8 bases at V and 4 bases at J, leaving 2 bases unmatched. CDR3: CASGLAGVYNEQFF. The CDR3 DNA follows: TGTGCCAGCGGACTAGCGGGGGTGTACAATGAGCAGTTCTTC.

The chain uses TRBV9 and TRBJ1-1; D remains ambiguous. V lost 0 bases to trimming and J lost 11 bases, with 14 bases between them. The CDR3 runs 13 residues. Germline V gives CDR1 SGDLS, CDR2 YYNGEE. The CDR3 region is CASSVDQSSRAFF. The CDR3 nucleotides are TGTGCCAGCAGCGTAGACCAGAGTTCGCGGGCTTTCTTT.